The rows below give T cell receptor beta chains drawn from one sample of a study of STAT5B mutations in CD4+ large granular lymphocyte leukemia. Clones were sequenced by immunoSEQ multiplex PCR, and TCRdb holds only the in-frame ones, with some missing. Of more than 35,000 clones in the sample, 85% were seen once. The sample comprised CD4+ T cells from blood buffy coats. These receptors were collected from a human donor in good health. The CDR3 runs from the conserved cysteine through the conserved F or W. D genes are given only for firm matches. Clone size appears in some rows only: once, few, many, or a class for an expanded clone.

clone size: few; V gene: TRBV19; CDR3 length: 14; J gene: TRBJ1-5; D gene: .; CDR3 DNA: TGTGCCAGTAGTATATCAGGGAGGGATCAGCCCCAGCATTTT; CDR3 protein: CASSISGRDQPQHF
clone size: .; V gene: TRBV18; CDR3 length: 15; J gene: TRBJ2-3; D gene: TRBD1; CDR3 DNA: TGTGCCAGCTCACCACCGGCACAGGGGGGAGATACGCAGTATTTT; CDR3 protein: CASSPPAQGGDTQYF
clone size: .; V gene: TRBV11-2; CDR3 length: 14; J gene: TRBJ1-2; D gene: .; CDR3 DNA: TGTGCCAGCAGCTTCCCTGGACAGCTCTATGGCTACACCTTC; CDR3 protein: CASSFPGQLYGYTF
clone size: .; V gene: TRBV5-1; CDR3 length: 16; J gene: TRBJ2-3; D gene: TRBD2; CDR3 DNA: TGCGCCAGCAGCTTTTCGACTAGCGGGGGGGCAGATACGCAGTATTTT; CDR3 protein: CASSFSTSGGADTQYF
clone size: .; V gene: TRBV30; CDR3 length: 14; J gene: TRBJ1-2; D gene: TRBD1; CDR3 DNA: TGTGCCTGGGGACCGGGACAGGGGGCTGGTGGCTACACCTTC; CDR3 protein: CAWGPGQGAGGYTF
clone size: .; V gene: TRBV10-3; CDR3 length: 14; J gene: TRBJ2-5; D gene: TRBD1; CDR3 DNA: TGTGCCATCAGGACCGAACAGGGGGCTGAGACCCAGTACTTC; CDR3 protein: CAIRTEQGAETQYF
clone size: .; V gene: TRBV30; CDR3 length: 11; J gene: TRBJ1-2; D gene: .; CDR3 DNA: TGTGCCTGGACCCTCGCAGCTGGCTACACCTTC; CDR3 protein: CAWTLAAGYTF
clone size: once; V gene: TRBV6-6; CDR3 length: 15; J gene: TRBJ1-4; D gene: .; CDR3 DNA: TGTGCCAGCACCCCCGGTGGGGGGCGGAATGAAAAACTGTTTTTT; CDR3 protein: CASTPGGGRNEKLFF
clone size: .; V gene: TRBV4-2; CDR3 length: 18; J gene: TRBJ1-3; D gene: TRBD1; CDR3 DNA: TGTGCCAGCAGCCAAGAGAGGACGAACAGGGGGTCCGGAAACACCATATATTTT; CDR3 protein: CASSQERTNRGSGNTIYF
clone size: .; V gene: TRBV28; CDR3 length: 15; J gene: TRBJ2-4; D gene: TRBD2; CDR3 DNA: TGTGCCAGCAGTTTAATAGGATTAGCGGGACCGGGACAGTACTTC; CDR3 protein: CASSLIGLAGPGQYF
clone size: .; V gene: TRBV9; CDR3 length: 14; J gene: TRBJ2-1; D gene: .; CDR3 DNA: TGTGCCAGCAGCGCAGTACAGGGGAGGAATGAGCAGTTCTTC; CDR3 protein: CASSAVQGRNEQFF